Below are 8 T cell receptor beta chains sequenced from a single sample in a study of T cells in Graves' hyperthyroidism and ophthalmopathy. What was amplified from RNA transcripts were TCR beta CDR3 regions. The primer set for the first-round RT-PCR of the TCR CDR3 was HTBI. MiXCR, run by TCRdb on the multiplex PCR reads, gives a single entry per CDR3 protein. This sample carries about 840,000 distinct CDR3 sequences, 38% of them seen once, and the ten largest clones take about 9%. The sequenced sample was blood. These receptors all come from a man aged 18 to 30 with Graves' hyperthyroidism.

The V and J genes are TRBV9 and TRBJ1-4; D is unresolved. The CDR3 spans 15 residues. V was shortened by 3 bases and J by 2 bases, with 11 bases between the two germline ends. In germline, CDR1 is SGDLS, CDR2 YYNGEE. For the CDR3, the DNA is TGTGCCAGCAGCGCCGAAACGGGGACTAATGAAAAACTGTTTTTT. It translates to CASSAETGTNEKLFF.

This chain uses TRBV5-1 with TRBJ1-5; D is unclear. Germline CDR1 is SGHRS and CDR2 is YFSETQ. This CDR3 has 15 amino acids. V was cut by 3 bases and J by 0 bases, with 10 bases left in between. DNA of the CDR3: TGCGCCAGCAGCTCCGGAGCCTCTAGCAATCAGCCCCAGCATTTT. Its translation: CASSSGASSNQPQHF. The full variable domain, with the rest looked up from reference TRBV5-1 and TRBJ1-5, is KAGVTQTPRYLIKTRGQQVTLSCSPISGHRSVSWYQQTPGQGLQFLFEYFSETQRNKGNFPGRFSGRQFSNSRSEMNVSTLELGDSALYLCASSSGASSNQPQHFGDGTRLSIL.

This clonotype was seen ten or more times. The gene calls are TRBV20-1 and TRBJ1-1; tentatively, D is TRBD1 (5 bases). Germline assignment: CDR1 DFQATT and CDR2 SNEGSKA (reference sequence). V was shortened by 5 bases and J by 1 base, with 11 bases between the two germline ends. The CDR3 has 13 residues. The CDR3 region is CSARGAWNTEAFF. In DNA form, the CDR3 reads TGCAGTGCTCGAGGGGCGTGGAACACTGAAGCTTTCTTT.

This clonotype was counted ten times or more. The chain couples TRBV15 to TRBJ1-2, with a weak D call TRBD1 (6 bases). Per germline, CDR1 LNHNV and CDR2 YYDKDF (reference sequence). The CDR3 totals 14 residues. V lost 5 bases to trimming and J lost 4 bases, with 14 bases between them. The CDR3 DNA is TGTGCCACCAGCCCCGGACAGCCCTCCTATGGCTACACCTTC. Encoded protein: CATSPGQPSYGYTF.

A remark on this clonotype: The DNA is left out, because the CDR3 cannot be placed on it with certainty; the CDR3 is given as TCRdb lists it. This chain connects TRBV15 to TRBJ1-4; the table's D call TRBD1 went unverified against the DNA. The CDR3 is 17 amino acids in total, end residues counted. Germline-derived CDR1 and CDR2 are LNHNV and YYDKDF (reference sequence). Here the CDR3 reads CATSLPYFGQGTKNCFF.

In DNA form, the CDR3 reads TGCAGCTTTGGGCCCGGGACTCCCTCCTACGAGCAGTACTTC. Protein product: CSFGPGTPSYEQYF. The chain carries TRBV29-1 and TRBJ2-7; weak D call: TRBD2 (6 bases). This CDR3 region has 14 residues. With 8 bases removed from V and 0 bases from J, the gap between germline ends came to 17 bases. In germline, CDR1 is SQVTM, CDR2 ANQGSEA.

J is TRBJ2-6 and V is TRBV9; D unresolved. CDR3 length: 15 residues. CDR1 and CDR2 from the germline V gene are SGDLS and YYNGEE. Trimming removed 5 bases at V and 0 bases at J, with 9 bases between. CDR3 sequence (DNA): TGTGCCAGCAGACCGGACCTCTCTGGGGCCAACGTCCTGACTTTC. It yields the protein CASRPDLSGANVLTF.

This chain uses TRBV9 with TRBJ1-1; perhaps TRBD1 as D (5 bases). The CDR3 is 13 residues long. V was pared by 4 bases and J by 6 bases, with 13 bases between. In germline, CDR1 is SGDLS, CDR2 YYNGEE. The CDR3 protein is CASSRRGSPEAFF. CDR3 DNA: TGTGCCAGCAGCCGGAGGGGAAGTCCTGAAGCTTTCTTT.